This T cell receptor (beta chain) was documented in a study of shared clonotypes between healthy human individuals. Study context: Per donor, three plates held CD4 naive cells, three held CD4 memory, two held CD8 naive and one held CD8 memory.

General study findings and limits: Naive subsets tended to show greater estimated richness than memory subsets. For naive CD4 cells, approximately 4.7% of clonotypes were shared across a handful of donors.

With regard to this clone: Its antigen is as yet unknown.

Sequencing used immunoSEQ multiplex PCR; TCRdb keeps in-frame clones, though not all of them. Of some 500,000 clones in the sample, 95% to 97% were seen once. The ends lost 2 bases at V and 7 bases at J; junction bases unmatched: 6. Per germline, CDR1 SQVTM and CDR2 ANQGSEA. The CDR3 loop spans 13 amino acids. The sequencing sample was made of naive CD4+ T cells sorted from blood. Subset of the sample: CD45RA+ positively selected. The receptor's source is a woman aged 25 to 39 in good health. The rearrangement uses TRBV29-1 and TRBJ2-3, with TRBD2 matching 7 bases. The CDR3 DNA reads TGCAGCGTTGAATCAGGACTAGTCTATACGCAGTATTTT. Amino acid sequence: CSVESGLVYTQYF.